The 9 T cell receptor beta chains reported below all come from one sample, sequenced in a study of blood T cell repertoires in COVID-19. Produced via immunoSEQ multiplex PCR; TCRdb's table is partial and in-frame only. This sample has under 300,000 clones, with roughly 89% found just once. The sequencing input was PBMCs or T cells enriched from blood (not recorded which). The receptors shown here come from a woman aged 60-70 years who had recovered from COVID-19.

CDR3 in amino acids: CASSDRDMLYYEQYF. In nucleotides, the CDR3 is TGTGCCAGCTCAGACCGGGACATGCTCTACTACGAGCAGTACTTC. This chain uses TRBV18 with TRBJ2-7; D perhaps matches TRBD1 (6 bases). Deletions cut 5 bases from V and 3 bases from J, with 17 bases between. The CDR3 length is 15 residues. Looked up from germline, CDR1 is KGHSH and CDR2 is LQKENI.

The V call is TRBV10-3, the J call TRBJ1-1; D is perhaps TRBD1 (5 bases). Germline CDR1 and CDR2: ENHRY and SYGVKD. CDR3 length: 17 residues. Trimming took 0 bases from V and 3 from J, leaving 17 bases between them. The CDR3 reads CAISESPRGGGDTEAFF. The CDR3 nucleotides read TGTGCCATCAGTGAGTCTCCCCGGGGAGGAGGGGACACTGAAGCTTTCTTT.

V gene TRBV30 combines with J gene TRBJ2-7; 9 positions match TRBD1. The junction had 16 bases not matched to a gene; V was cut back by 0 bases and J by 4 bases. Looked up from germline, CDR1 is GTSNPN and CDR2 is SVGIG (reference sequence). The CDR3 sequence is 18 residues long. The CDR3 coding sequence is TGTGCCTGGAGTGTACCCCCGGGACAGGGATTTGGATTGTACGAGCAGTACTTC. This sequence encodes CAWSVPPGQGFGLYEQYF.

The chain joins TRBV9 to TRBJ2-3; 8 bases are a match to TRBD2. V shed 0 bases and J 6 bases; nucleotides not matched to a gene: 12. The CDR3 loop spans 17 amino acids. The germline V gene encodes CDR1 SGDLS and CDR2 YYNGEE. CDR3 sequence: CASSVVPAGDSGDTQYF. The CDR3 region has the DNA TGTGCCAGCAGCGTAGTCCCAGCGGGGGATTCAGGTGATACGCAGTATTTT.

The gene calls are TRBV28 and TRBJ1-6; 9 bases are a match to TRBD1. With 4 bases clipped from V and 2 bases from J, the junction kept 3 bases outside the gene matches. Germline CDR1 and CDR2: MDHEN and SYDVKM. The CDR3 sequence is 16 residues long. The CDR3: CASSSTGGAYNSPLHF. The CDR3, as DNA: TGTGCCAGCAGTTCAACAGGGGGCGCCTATAATTCACCCCTCCACTTT.

This sequence joins TRBV10-3 and TRBJ1-5; TRBD1 matches 7 bases. V was clipped by 10 bases and J by 3 bases; unmatched bases: 15. CDR1 and CDR2 (germline): ENHRY, SYGVKD. The CDR3 runs 16 residues. The CDR3 nucleotides read TGTGCCACCAGCCACCATACAGGGGAAATCAATCAGCCCCAGCATTTT. Its translation is CATSHHTGEINQPQHF.

The CDR3 DNA is TGTGCCAGCAGTTCGGGACAGGGATTCGAGACCCAGTACTTC. It codes for CASSSGQGFETQYF. The chain is built from TRBV27 and TRBJ2-5, with 9 positions matching TRBD1. The germline CDR1 and CDR2 sequences are MNHEY and SMNVEV (reference sequence). V was clipped by 4 bases and J by 5 bases; unmatched bases: 5. CDR3 size: 14 residues.

The chain carries TRBV6-6 and TRBJ2-1, with TRBD2 identical over 9 bases. The ends lost 8 bases at V and 3 bases at J; junction bases unmatched: 5. The CDR3 sequence is 14 residues long. The germline gives CDR1 MNHNY, CDR2 SVGAGI (reference sequence). CDR3 bases: TGTGCCAGCTCTGGCGGGGGGGTCTACAATGAGCAGTTCTTC. Amino acids: CASSGGGVYNEQFF.

The J gene is TRBJ2-3, the V gene TRBV7-3; 9 nucleotides line up with TRBD1. The ends lost 1 base at V and 3 bases at J; junction bases unmatched: 5. Germline lookup yields CDR1 SGHTA and CDR2 FQGTGA. The CDR3 loop spans 16 amino acids. The CDR3 spells CASSLRTGEGTDTQYF. The CDR3 bases are TGTGCCAGCAGCTTAAGGACAGGGGAGGGGACAGATACGCAGTATTTT.